These T cell receptor beta chains were read from a single sample in a study of T-cell memory formation after mild COVID-19. One entry per CDR3 protein results from TCRdb running MiXCR on the 5' RACE reads. The sample holds a few hundred thousand distinct CDR3 sequences, roughly 19% seen once. Sequenced material: PBMCs or a T cell subset sorted from them (not recorded which). These receptors originate from a man between 18 and 29 years old who had mild COVID-19 (a few samples of this study predate the infection). Cell type and time point are not known. Both conserved end residues are part of each CDR3. Fields, in order: J gene, V gene, CDR3 protein.

J gene: TRBJ2-2; V gene: TRBV7-3; CDR3 protein: CASSLGTSVTGELFF
J gene: TRBJ1-2; V gene: TRBV4-3; CDR3 protein: CASSQAGQGPYGYTF
J gene: TRBJ1-3; V gene: TRBV3-1; CDR3 protein: CASTPWTGPSGNTIYF
J gene: TRBJ1-1; V gene: TRBV10-3; CDR3 protein: CAMRTGTGNTEAFF
J gene: TRBJ2-5; V gene: TRBV11-3; CDR3 protein: CASSFGRETETQYF
J gene: TRBJ2-5; V gene: TRBV6-2/TRBV6-3; CDR3 protein: CASSTPREQETQYF
J gene: TRBJ2-3; V gene: TRBV18; CDR3 protein: CASSPRDETQYF
J gene: TRBJ1-2; V gene: TRBV4-3; CDR3 protein: CASSQERAQGPYNYGYTF
J gene: TRBJ1-1; V gene: TRBV6-5; CDR3 protein: CASSYKVQLETFF
J gene: TRBJ1-4; V gene: TRBV7-8; CDR3 protein: CASSLGGRGAEKLFF
J gene: TRBJ2-1; V gene: TRBV11-2; CDR3 protein: CASSLAGNEQFF
J gene: TRBJ2-7; V gene: TRBV27; CDR3 protein: CATTAGGPSGYEEQYF
J gene: TRBJ2-5; V gene: TRBV7-3; CDR3 protein: CASSLDRGTQYF
J gene: TRBJ2-3; V gene: TRBV5-4; CDR3 protein: CATLGTPSTDTQYF
J gene: TRBJ1-1; V gene: TRBV7-2; CDR3 protein: CASSIPPTANTEAFF
J gene: TRBJ2-2; V gene: TRBV4-3; CDR3 protein: CASSRGMEGLDTGELFF
J gene: TRBJ1-6; V gene: TRBV9; CDR3 protein: CASSVAGGAGYLHF
J gene: TRBJ2-7; V gene: TRBV4-1; CDR3 protein: CASSQEWGAGTYEQYF
J gene: TRBJ2-2; V gene: TRBV7-2; CDR3 protein: CASSSRPNRGPTGELFF
J gene: TRBJ1-5; V gene: TRBV19; CDR3 protein: CASMYIGRAQPQHF
J gene: TRBJ2-2; V gene: TRBV4-2; CDR3 protein: CASSQLASGGPFANTGELFF
J gene: TRBJ1-5; V gene: TRBV5-6; CDR3 protein: CASSLNRKTGNQPQHF
J gene: TRBJ1-1; V gene: TRBV7-8; CDR3 protein: CASSTQGTGNTEAFF
J gene: TRBJ2-1; V gene: TRBV21-1; CDR3 protein: CASSARTSGGANNEQFF
J gene: TRBJ1-1; V gene: TRBV4-1; CDR3 protein: CASSLDKTGNTEAFF